One and the same sample provided the 32 T cell receptor beta chains below, sequenced in a study of shared clonotypes between healthy human individuals. Assay used: immunoSEQ multiplex PCR; TCRdb lists only in-frame clones, some missing. The sample includes some 2,100,000 clones, approximately 94% of them seen just once. The sequenced sample consisted of naive CD4+ T cells sorted from blood. Subset of the sample: CD45RA+ positively selected. All receptors come from a man between 18 and 35 years old in good health.

This chain links TRBV30 with TRBJ1-1; a weak D match, TRBD1 (6 bases). Germline loops: CDR1 GTSNPN, CDR2 SVGIG (reference sequence). The CDR3 is made up of 13 amino acids. V was pared by 5 bases and J by 3 bases, with 13 bases between. CDR3 in amino acids: CAWSLAGDTEAFF. CDR3 sequence (DNA): TGTGCCTGGTCTCTGGCAGGGGACACTGAAGCTTTCTTT.

CDR3 in amino acids: CASSLNSAASSTDTQYF. The CDR3 region has the DNA TGTGCCAGCAGCTTAAACTCGGCAGCTTCTAGCACAGATACGCAGTATTTT. The V gene is TRBV11-2, the J gene TRBJ2-3; D remains unclear. Trimming removed 2 bases from V and 0 bases from J, with 15 bases in between. This CDR3 has 17 residues. Germline loops: CDR1 SGHAT, CDR2 FQNNGV.

The rearrangement uses TRBV30 and TRBJ1-5, with D perhaps TRBD1 (6 bases). CDR1 and CDR2 (germline): GTSNPN, SVGIG (reference sequence). V gave up 2 bases and J gave up 4 bases, with 12 bases separating them. The CDR3 is 14 amino acids. CDR3 coding DNA: TGTGCCTGGAGTCCCCGACAGGTTAATCAGCCCCAGCATTTT. This sequence encodes CAWSPRQVNQPQHF.

The V gene is TRBV6-1, the J gene TRBJ2-7; D gene unclear. Germline loops: CDR1 MNHNS, CDR2 SASEGT. Trimming pared 4 bases from V and 4 bases from J, leaving 17 bases between. The CDR3 totals 15 residues. DNA of the CDR3: TGTGCCAGCAGTGCCCACCCGTCGGGCGCGTACGAGCAGTACTTC. Translation: CASSAHPSGAYEQYF.

The chain joins TRBV19 to TRBJ1-1, with D possibly TRBD1 on 6 matching bases. The CDR3 contains 15 residues. Trimming removed 3 bases at V and 3 bases at J, with 14 bases between. CDR1 is LNHDA and CDR2 is SQIVND in the germline V gene (reference sequence). CDR3 sequence reads: CASSMAGGRHTEAFF. Written as DNA, the CDR3 is TGTGCCAGTAGTATGGCCGGGGGCAGGCACACTGAAGCTTTCTTT.

This clone was detected once. A much larger clone lies one base from this, so it may be a read error. The CDR3 DNA sequence: TGTGCCAGCAGCACGGCCTACGAGCAGTACTTC. Amino acids: CASSTAYEQYF. This chain links TRBV5-6 with TRBJ2-5; D call uncertain. With the DNA end fitting TRBJ2-7 better, the J assignment may be wrong. This CDR3 has 11 amino acids. CDR1 SGHDT and CDR2 YYEEEE come from the germline V gene.

The chain employs TRBV6-6 and TRBJ2-3, with TRBD2 as a possible D gene (7 bases). This CDR3 is built from 15 residues. Germline-derived CDR1 and CDR2 are MNHNY and SVGAGI (reference sequence). The V and J ends lost 6 bases and 0 bases respectively, with 13 bases between them. Here the CDR3 reads CASRDSGTSTDTQYF. For the CDR3, the DNA is TGTGCCAGCAGGGACAGCGGGACTAGCACAGATACGCAGTATTTT.

J is TRBJ2-7 and V is TRBV11-2; possible D gene TRBD1, 8 bases. The CDR3 runs 15 residues. The germline V gene encodes CDR1 SGHAT and CDR2 FQNNGV. V shed 6 bases and J shed 4 bases, with 19 bases lying between them. The CDR3 DNA is TGTGCCAGCAGACCTAACGGACAGGGAGGGTACGAGCAGTACTTC. The encoded protein is CASRPNGQGGYEQYF. The entire variable domain, with the rest obtained from reference TRBV11-2 and TRBJ2-7, is as follows: EAGVAQSPRYKIIEKRQSVAFWCNPISGHATLYWYQQILGQGPKLLIQFQNNGVVDDSQLPKDRFSAERLKGVDSTLKIQPAKLEDSAVYLCASRPNGQGGYEQYFGPGTRLTVT.

In nucleotides, the CDR3 is TGCGCCAGCAAGACCGGGCCCGGGGAGCTGTTTTTT. Protein product: CASKTGPGELFF. V is TRBV10-2 and J is TRBJ2-2; no definite D call. Per germline, CDR1 WSHSY and CDR2 SAAADI. Deletions cut 7 bases from V and 6 bases from J, with 9 bases between. This CDR3 region has 12 residues.

V gene TRBV14 combines with J gene TRBJ1-4, with D perhaps TRBD1 (6 bases). The V gene lost 3 bases and the J gene lost 6 bases, with 14 bases spanning the gap. This CDR3 spans 15 amino acids. Germline CDR1 and CDR2: SGHDN and FVKESK. The CDR3, as DNA: TGTGCCAGCAGCCAGGCTAATCACAGGGATGAAAAACTGTTTTTT. Its translation is CASSQANHRDEKLFF.

The chain links TRBV30 to TRBJ1-1; D unresolved. V lost 0 bases to trimming and J lost 4 bases, with 15 bases between them. CDR3 length: 15 residues. Germline lookup yields CDR1 GTSNPN and CDR2 SVGIG (reference sequence). The DNA for the CDR3 is TGTGCCTGGAGTGTAAAGGAGAGGAGATCCACTGAAGCTTTCTTT. Encoded protein: CAWSVKERRSTEAFF. Based on the CDR3 plus reference TRBV30 and TRBJ1-1, the full variable domain is SQTIHQWPATLVQPVGSPLSLECTVEGTSNPNLYWYRQAAGRGLQLLFYSVGIGQISSEVPQNLSASRPQDRQFILSSKKLLLSDSGFYLCAWSVKERRSTEAFFGQGTRLTVV.

This chain joins TRBV30 and TRBJ1-4, with 7 bases identical to TRBD1. The V gene end was trimmed by 5 bases and the J gene end by 5 bases; junction bases not matched to a gene: 8. This CDR3 has 14 amino acids. Germline loops: CDR1 GTSNPN, CDR2 SVGIG (reference sequence). The CDR3 region is CAWCRGGGNEKLFF. In nucleotides, the CDR3 is TGTGCCTGGTGCCGAGGGGGCGGGAATGAAAAACTGTTTTTT.

This clone was seen more than once but under ten times. The rearrangement links TRBV18 to TRBJ2-1; the D is unclear. CDR1 and CDR2 (germline): KGHSH, LQKENI. V lost 2 bases and J 1 base, leaving 9 bases between the germline ends. There are 15 residues in the CDR3. The CDR3 bases are TGTGCCAGCTCACCAAGTTCCCCATCCTACAATGAGCAGTTCTTC. Its protein is CASSPSSPSYNEQFF.

V and J are TRBV9 and TRBJ1-1; D perhaps matches TRBD1 (5 bases). Germline assignment: CDR1 SGDLS and CDR2 YYNGEE. The CDR3 is made up of 13 amino acids. The V and J ends lost 0 bases and 10 bases respectively, with 13 bases between them. For the CDR3, the DNA is TGTGCCAGCAGCGTAGAGTCGGGGACGGCAGCTTTCTTT. This gives the protein CASSVESGTAAFF.

The rearrangement uses TRBV5-1 and TRBJ1-4; TRBD1 might be the D (6 bases). V shed 4 bases and J shed 5 bases, with 12 bases lying between them. Germline CDR1 and CDR2: SGHRS and YFSETQ. The CDR3 contains 14 residues. The CDR3 protein is CASSPGVSNEKLFF. The CDR3 nucleotides are TGCGCCAGCAGCCCAGGGGTGTCAAATGAAAAACTGTTTTTT.

Of note for this clone: The same CDR3 also results from other DNA sequences found in this sample. V is TRBV19 and J is TRBJ2-7, with 7 bases aligning to TRBD1. The CDR3 extends over 14 amino acids. V dropped 1 base and J dropped 2; count of bases not matched to a gene: 2. The germline V gene has CDR1 LNHDA and CDR2 SQIVND (reference sequence). The CDR3 DNA is TGTGCCAGTAGTATAGGAGGGGGCCCCTACGAGCAGTACTTC. Translated: CASSIGGGPYEQYF.

V and J are TRBV10-3 and TRBJ1-4; D uncertain. V was cut by 0 bases and J by 7 bases, with 9 bases left in between. The CDR3 is 14 residues long. Germline-derived CDR1 and CDR2 are ENHRY and SYGVKD. Here the CDR3 DNA reads TGTGCCATCAGTGAGTCAGATTCGGGTGAAAAACTGTTTTTT. It translates to CAISESDSGEKLFF.

This clone has a single count. The chain couples TRBV2 to TRBJ1-5; 8 nucleotides align to TRBD1. Per germline, CDR1 SNHLY and CDR2 FYNNEI. This CDR3 region has 13 residues. V lost 5 bases and J lost 5; bases outside the gene matches: 2. CDR3 coding DNA: TGTGCCAGCAGTCAGGGACAGGATCAGCCCCAGCATTTT. Translated, it gives CASSQGQDQPQHF. Variable domain in full (rest from reference TRBV2 and TRBJ1-5): EPEVTQTPSHQVTQMGQEVILRCVPISNHLYFYWYRQILGQKVEFLVSFYNNEISEKSEIFDDQFSVERPDGSNFTLKIRSTKLEDSAMYFCASSQGQDQPQHFGDGTRLSIL.

Remarks on this clone: Other DNA sequences from this sample encode an identical CDR3 as well. The V call is TRBV27, the J call TRBJ2-1; the match to TRBD2 covers 10 bases. The CDR3 is made up of 16 amino acids. J gave up 1 base and V 5 bases, and 5 bases lay outside the gene matches. The germline CDR1 and CDR2 sequences are MNHEY and SMNVEV (reference sequence). CDR3 sequence reads: CASSPRTSGSYNEQFF. Here the CDR3 DNA reads TGTGCCAGCAGTCCCCGGACTAGCGGTTCCTACAATGAGCAGTTCTTC.

The J gene is TRBJ2-7, the V gene TRBV5-1, with 7 bases fitting TRBD1. CDR1 is SGHRS, CDR2 YFSETQ, per germline. The trim removed 0 bases at V and 2 bases at J, leaving 5 bases unmatched. The CDR3 runs to 15 residues. CDR3 sequence reads: CASSLDDRVPYEQYF. The CDR3 DNA is TGCGCCAGCAGCTTGGACGACAGGGTTCCCTACGAGCAGTACTTC.

Details on this clone: The junction differs from germline at one of its ends, possibly a read error. The rearrangement links TRBV7-7 to TRBJ1-6; the D gene is possibly TRBD1 (5 bases). The length of the CDR3 is 14 residues. Germline lookup yields CDR1 SSHAT and CDR2 FNYEAQ (reference sequence). CDR3 bases: TGTGCTAGCAGCTTAGACGGGGGGTATTCACCCCTCCACTTT. This gives the protein CASSLDGGYSPLHF. Full variable domain (missing parts from reference TRBV7-7 and TRBJ1-6): GAGVSQSPRYKVTKRGQDVTLRCDPISSHATLYWYQQALGQGPEFLTYFNYEAQPDKSGLPSDRFSAERPEGSISTLTIQRTEQRDSAMYRCASSLDGGYSPLHFGNGTRLTVT.

The V gene is TRBV15, the J gene TRBJ2-1; TRBD1 agrees at 7 bases. Germline V CDR1 and CDR2: LNHNV, YYDKDF (reference sequence). J gave up 5 bases and V 6 bases, and 7 bases lay outside the gene matches. The CDR3 runs to 14 residues. The CDR3 here is CATRRLTGDNEQFF. The CDR3 nucleotides read TGTGCCACCAGGAGACTAACAGGGGACAATGAGCAGTTCTTC.

CDR3 residues: CASRDRDSQTHQETQYF. The CDR3 DNA reads as TGCGCCAGCAGGGATAGGGACAGCCAAACCCACCAAGAGACCCAGTACTTC. The chain is built from TRBV5-1 and TRBJ2-5; 7 nucleotides agree with TRBD1. The CDR3 covers 17 residues. Germline lookup yields CDR1 SGHRS and CDR2 YFSETQ. Trimming took 5 bases from V and 0 from J; bases not matched to a gene: 13.

V usage is TRBV5-6 and J usage is TRBJ2-2; D is ambiguous. Trimming shortened V by 4 bases and J by 5 bases, and 9 bases separated the two germline ends. Germline V lookup: CDR1 SGHDT, CDR2 YYEEEE. CDR3 size: 13 residues. CDR3 bases: TGTGCCAGCAGCCCTATTACAACCGGGGAGCTGTTTTTT. This translates into CASSPITTGELFF.

This chain uses TRBV5-6 with TRBJ2-5; D remains ambiguous. The germline V gene has CDR1 SGHDT and CDR2 YYEEEE. The CDR3 runs 15 residues. V was cut by 2 bases and J by 1 base, with 12 bases left in between. The CDR3 reads CASSFPGLGQETQYF. The CDR3 nucleotides read TGTGCCAGCAGCTTCCCGGGCTTAGGCCAAGAGACCCAGTACTTC.

In this sample, this clone turned up a few times. This chain connects TRBV4-3 to TRBJ2-2; possibly TRBD1 or TRBD2 for D (5 bases each). The CDR3 covers 20 residues. V was clipped by 4 bases and J by 5 bases, with 29 bases between them. Germline V lookup: CDR1 LGHNA, CDR2 YSLEER. In nucleotides, the CDR3 is TGCGCCAGCAGCCTCCCCACAGCGTGGCCAGGGTGGGAGAAAACCGGGGAGCTGTTTTTT. Its translation: CASSLPTAWPGWEKTGELFF.

This clone was detected only once. Other DNA sequences within the sample encode an identical CDR3. The chain joins TRBV7-2 to TRBJ1-2; 8 bases map to TRBD1. With 5 bases clipped from V and 4 bases from J, the junction kept 6 bases outside the gene matches. This CDR3 has 14 amino acids. The germline V gene encodes CDR1 SGHTA and CDR2 FQGNSA. As DNA, the CDR3 is TGTGCCAGCAGCCCCGGACAGGGCGGCTATGGCTACACCTTC. Translated, it gives CASSPGQGGYGYTF.

This clone was seen only once. The chain joins TRBV5-6 to TRBJ2-1, with D maybe TRBD2 (5 bases). The CDR3 covers 13 residues. Germline assignment: CDR1 SGHDT and CDR2 YYEEEE. V was pared by 4 bases and J by 6 bases, with 11 bases between. The CDR3 is CASSQLVGNEQFF. The CDR3 bases are TGTGCCAGCAGCCAACTAGTGGGCAATGAGCAGTTCTTC.

The chain employs TRBV6-1 and TRBJ1-5; no clear D. This CDR3 is built from 15 residues. Trimming took 5 bases from V and 4 from J, leaving 15 bases between them. Germline lookup yields CDR1 MNHNS and CDR2 SASEGT. This CDR3 is CASSLERYPNQPQHF. In nucleotides, the CDR3 is TGTGCCAGCAGTTTGGAAAGGTATCCAAATCAGCCCCAGCATTTT.

This chain uses TRBV5-1 with TRBJ2-1; D gene unclear. Germline CDR1 SGHRS, CDR2 YFSETQ. Trimming took off 2 bases at V and 0 bases at J, with 9 bases between the two ends. The CDR3 is made up of 15 amino acids. The CDR3 loop is CASSLNFGSYNEQFF. CDR3 bases: TGCGCCAGCAGCTTAAATTTCGGCTCCTACAATGAGCAGTTCTTC.

The V and J genes are TRBV18 and TRBJ2-2, with D uncertain. V was shortened by 1 base and J by 4 bases, with 4 bases between the two germline ends. Germline CDR1 and CDR2: KGHSH and LQKENI. This CDR3 is built from 13 residues. The CDR3 loop reads CASSPLFTGELFF. The CDR3 DNA sequence: TGTGCCAGCTCACCACTTTTCACCGGGGAGCTGTTTTTT.

The CDR3 DNA sequence: TGCAGTGCCCCGACGGTCGAGACCCAGTACTTC. This translates into CSAPTVETQYF. The genes are TRBV20-1 and TRBJ2-5; D remains unclear. V shed 6 bases and J shed 5 bases, with 10 bases lying between them. The V gene's germline CDR1 is DFQATT and CDR2 SNEGSKA (reference sequence). The CDR3 runs to 11 residues.